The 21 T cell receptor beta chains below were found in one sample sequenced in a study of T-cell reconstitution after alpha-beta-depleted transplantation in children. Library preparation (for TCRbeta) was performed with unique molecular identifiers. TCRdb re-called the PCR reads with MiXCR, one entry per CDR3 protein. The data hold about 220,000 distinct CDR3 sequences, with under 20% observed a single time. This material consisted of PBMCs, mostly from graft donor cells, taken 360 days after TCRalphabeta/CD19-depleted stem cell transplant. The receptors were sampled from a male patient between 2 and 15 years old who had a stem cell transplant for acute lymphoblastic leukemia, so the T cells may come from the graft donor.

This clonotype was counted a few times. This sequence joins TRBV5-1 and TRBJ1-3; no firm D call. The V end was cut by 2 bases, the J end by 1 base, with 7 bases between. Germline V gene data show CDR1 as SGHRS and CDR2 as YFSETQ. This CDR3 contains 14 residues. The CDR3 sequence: CASSLGRSGNTIYF. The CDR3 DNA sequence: TGCGCCAGCAGCTTAGGAAGGTCTGGAAACACCATATATTTT.

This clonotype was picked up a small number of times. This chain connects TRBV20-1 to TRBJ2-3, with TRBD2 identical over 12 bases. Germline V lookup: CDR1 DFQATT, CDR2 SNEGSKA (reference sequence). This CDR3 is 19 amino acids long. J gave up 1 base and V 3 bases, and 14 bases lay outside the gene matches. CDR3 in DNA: TGCAGTGCTAGCCCTAACGACCCCCGACTAGCGGGGGGCACAGATACGCAGTATTTT. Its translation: CSASPNDPRLAGGTDTQYF.

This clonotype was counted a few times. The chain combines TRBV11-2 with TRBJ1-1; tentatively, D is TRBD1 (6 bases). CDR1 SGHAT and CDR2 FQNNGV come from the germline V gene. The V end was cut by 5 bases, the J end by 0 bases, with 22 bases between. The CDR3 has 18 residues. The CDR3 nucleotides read TGTGCCAGCAGCATAGGGGGGTTTACTGGGTGGGTGAACACTGAAGCTTTCTTT. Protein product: CASSIGGFTGWVNTEAFF.

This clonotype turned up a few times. The CDR3 nucleotides are TGTGCCATCAGTGCAACAGGGGCCTGGAACACCGGGGAGCTGTTTTTT. Amino acids: CAISATGAWNTGELFF. The V and J genes are TRBV10-3 and TRBJ2-2; TRBD1 matches 7 bases. V was clipped by 4 bases and J by 1 base; unmatched bases: 6. The CDR3 runs to 16 residues. CDR1 and CDR2 from the germline V gene are ENHRY and SYGVKD.

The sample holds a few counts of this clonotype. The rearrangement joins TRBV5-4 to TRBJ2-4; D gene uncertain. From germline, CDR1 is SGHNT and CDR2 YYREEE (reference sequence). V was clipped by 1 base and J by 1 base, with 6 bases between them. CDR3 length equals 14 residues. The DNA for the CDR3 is TGTGCCAGCAGCTTGAGGGCCGCCAAAAACATTCAGTACTTC. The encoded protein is CASSLRAAKNIQYF.

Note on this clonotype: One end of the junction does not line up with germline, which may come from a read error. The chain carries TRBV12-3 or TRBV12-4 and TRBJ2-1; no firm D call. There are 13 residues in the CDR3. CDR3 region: CASSFVSYDEQFF. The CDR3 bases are TGTGCCAGCAGTTTTGTGAGCTACGATGAGCAGTTCTTC.

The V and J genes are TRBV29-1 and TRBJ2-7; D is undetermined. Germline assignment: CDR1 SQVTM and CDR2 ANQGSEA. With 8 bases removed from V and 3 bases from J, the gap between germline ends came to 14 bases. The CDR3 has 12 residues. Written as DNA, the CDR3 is TGCAGCATTCGCCTTTTAGGCTACGAGCAGTACTTC. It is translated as CSIRLLGYEQYF.

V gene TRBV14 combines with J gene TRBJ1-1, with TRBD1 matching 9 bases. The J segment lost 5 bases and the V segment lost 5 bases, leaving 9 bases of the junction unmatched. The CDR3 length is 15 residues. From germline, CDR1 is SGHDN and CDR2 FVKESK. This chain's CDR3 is CASSFLQGAATEAFF. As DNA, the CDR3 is TGTGCCAGCAGCTTTTTACAGGGGGCAGCGACTGAAGCTTTCTTT.

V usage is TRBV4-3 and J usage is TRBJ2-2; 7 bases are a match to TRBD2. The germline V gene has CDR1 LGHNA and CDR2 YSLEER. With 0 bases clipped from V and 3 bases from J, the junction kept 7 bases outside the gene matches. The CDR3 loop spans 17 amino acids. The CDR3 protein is CASSQEPGGSYTGELFF. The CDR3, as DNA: TGCGCCAGCAGCCAAGAACCCGGCGGGAGCTACACCGGGGAGCTGTTTTTT.

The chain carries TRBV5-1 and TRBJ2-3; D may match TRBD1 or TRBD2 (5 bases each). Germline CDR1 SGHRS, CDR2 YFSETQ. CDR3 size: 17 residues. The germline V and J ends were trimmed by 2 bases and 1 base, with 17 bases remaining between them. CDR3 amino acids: CASSFAAGAGGTDTQYF. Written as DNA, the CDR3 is TGCGCCAGCAGCTTTGCTGCTGGGGCGGGTGGCACAGATACGCAGTATTTT.

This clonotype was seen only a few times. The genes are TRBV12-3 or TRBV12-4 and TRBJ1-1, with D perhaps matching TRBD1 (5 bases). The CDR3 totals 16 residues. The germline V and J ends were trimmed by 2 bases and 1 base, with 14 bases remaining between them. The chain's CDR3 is CASSLRLGTTNTEAFF. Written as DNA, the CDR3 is TGTGCCAGCAGTTTAAGGCTTGGGACCACGAACACTGAAGCTTTCTTT.

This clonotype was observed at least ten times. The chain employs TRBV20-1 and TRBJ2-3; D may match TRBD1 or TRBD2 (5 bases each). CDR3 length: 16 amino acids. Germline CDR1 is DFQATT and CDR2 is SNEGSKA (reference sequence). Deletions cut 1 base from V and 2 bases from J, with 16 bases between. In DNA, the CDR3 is TGCAGTGCTAGAGCTTGGAGAGGGGAACACACAGATACGCAGTATTTT. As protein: CSARAWRGEHTDTQYF.

The CDR3 sequence: CASTLLGDSGTGGRKLFF. CDR3 DNA: TGTGCCAGCACTCTTCTGGGGGATTCCGGGACAGGGGGACGGAAACTGTTTTTT. V usage is TRBV6-1 and J usage is TRBJ1-4; the match to TRBD1 covers 11 bases. Germline V gene sequence: CDR1 MNHNS, CDR2 SASEGT. The junction had 21 bases not matched to a gene; V was cut back by 7 bases and J by 11 bases. The CDR3 length is 18 residues.

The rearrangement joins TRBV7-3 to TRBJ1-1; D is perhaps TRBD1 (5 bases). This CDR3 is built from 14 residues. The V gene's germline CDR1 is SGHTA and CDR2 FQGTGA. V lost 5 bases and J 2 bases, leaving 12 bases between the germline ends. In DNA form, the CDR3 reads TGTGCCAGCAGCCCTGACAGAAGTAACACTGAAGCTTTCTTT. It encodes CASSPDRSNTEAFF.

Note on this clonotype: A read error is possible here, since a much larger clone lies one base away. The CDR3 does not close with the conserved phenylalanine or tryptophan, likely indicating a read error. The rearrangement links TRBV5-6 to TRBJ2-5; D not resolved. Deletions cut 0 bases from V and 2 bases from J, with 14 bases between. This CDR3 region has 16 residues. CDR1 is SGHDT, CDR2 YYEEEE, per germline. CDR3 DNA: TGTGCCAGCAGCTTGGTTTGGGCCAGGTTACAAGAGACCCAGTACTGC. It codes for CASSLVWARLQETQYC.

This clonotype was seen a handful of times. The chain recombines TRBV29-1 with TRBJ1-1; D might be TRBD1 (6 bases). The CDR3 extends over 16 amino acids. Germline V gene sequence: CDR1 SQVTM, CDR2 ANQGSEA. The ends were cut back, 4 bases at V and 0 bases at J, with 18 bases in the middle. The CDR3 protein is CSVVSRGPPMNTEAFF. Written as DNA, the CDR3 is TGCAGCGTTGTAAGCAGGGGACCTCCGATGAACACTGAAGCTTTCTTT.

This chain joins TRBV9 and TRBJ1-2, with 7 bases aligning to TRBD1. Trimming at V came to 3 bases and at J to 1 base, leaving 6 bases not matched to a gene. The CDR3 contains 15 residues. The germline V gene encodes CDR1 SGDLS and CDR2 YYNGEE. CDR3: CASSDGTESNYGYTF. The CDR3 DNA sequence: TGTGCCAGCAGCGATGGGACAGAGAGTAACTATGGCTACACCTTC.

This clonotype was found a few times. This chain's CDR3 is CASSPSLGQAYEQYF. The CDR3 region has the DNA TGTGCCAGCAGCCCAAGTCTGGGACAGGCCTACGAGCAGTACTTC. This sequence joins TRBV7-9 and TRBJ2-7, with 8 bases that match TRBD1. The CDR3 spans 15 residues. Looked up from germline, CDR1 is SEHNR and CDR2 is FQNEAQ (reference sequence). V lost 5 bases, J lost 2 bases, and 8 bases stayed unmatched.

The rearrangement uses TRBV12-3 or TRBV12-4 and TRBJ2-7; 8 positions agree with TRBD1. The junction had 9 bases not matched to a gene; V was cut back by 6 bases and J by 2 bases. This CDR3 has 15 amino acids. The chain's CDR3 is CASSPPGTGPYEQYF. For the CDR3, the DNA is TGTGCCAGCAGCCCCCCCGGGACAGGCCCCTACGAGCAGTACTTC.

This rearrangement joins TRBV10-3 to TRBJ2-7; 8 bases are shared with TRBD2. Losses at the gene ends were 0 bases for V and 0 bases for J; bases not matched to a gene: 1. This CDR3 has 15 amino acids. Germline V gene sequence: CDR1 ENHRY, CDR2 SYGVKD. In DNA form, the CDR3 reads TGTGCCATCAGTGAGTCGAGCGGGAGCTCCTACGAGCAGTACTTC. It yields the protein CAISESSGSSYEQYF.

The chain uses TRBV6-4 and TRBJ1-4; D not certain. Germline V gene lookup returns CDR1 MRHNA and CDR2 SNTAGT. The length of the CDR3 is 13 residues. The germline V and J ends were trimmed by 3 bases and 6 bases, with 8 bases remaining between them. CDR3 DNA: TGTGCCAGCAGTGAGCACGGAGATGAAAAACTGTTTTTT. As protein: CASSEHGDEKLFF.